The clone carrying this TCR beta chain was detected only once. Losses at the gene ends were 5 bases for V and 5 bases for J; bases not matched to a gene: 4. This CDR3 comprises 13 residues. This table comes from immunoSEQ multiplex PCR, and its TCRdb copy is limited to in-frame clones, with some not included. Of fewer than 700,000 clones in the sample, about 89% were seen once. This sample is part of a study of blood T cell repertoires in COVID-19. The V and J genes are TRBV12-3 or TRBV12-4 and TRBJ1-1, with TRBD1 matching over 8 bases. The TCR originated in a woman between 50 and 59 years old with COVID-19, enrolled during active disease. Sequencing input: peripheral blood. The CDR3 protein is CASSLRGQTEAFF. CDR3 coding DNA: TGTGCCAGCAGTCTCAGGGGGCAGACTGAAGCTTTCTTT.